Listed here is a single TCR beta chain. As yet, its antigen is unknown. These data originate in a study of early T cells in non-severe SARS-CoV-2 infection. Study-level findings and limits: VDJdb-based matching was biased toward anti-spike CD8 responses and missed private and CD4 specificities.

Germline V gene data show CDR1 as SGHNT and CDR2 as YYREEE (reference sequence). V shed 5 bases and J 5 bases; nucleotides not matched to a gene: 8. This CDR3 region has 14 residues. The TCR library protocol attached unique molecular identifiers to the individual cDNA molecules. TCRdb analysed the 5' RACE reads with MiXCR anew, one entry per CDR3 protein. The sample lists about 69,000 distinct CDR3 sequences, about 9% occurring once. V gene TRBV5-4 combines with J gene TRBJ2-7; 9 bases agree with TRBD1. Sequenced: whole blood. The receptor was isolated from an adult who was a healthcare worker with PCR-confirmed SARS-CoV-2 infection or an uninfected control (not recorded which). Here the CDR3 reads CASRTGTGSHEQYF. As DNA, the CDR3 is TGTGCCAGCAGAACCGGGACAGGGTCCCACGAGCAGTACTTC. Drawing the rest from reference TRBV5-4 and TRBJ2-7, the complete variable domain is ETGVTQSPTHLIKTRGQQVTLRCSSQSGHNTVSWYQQALGQGPQFIFQYYREEENGRGNFPPRFSGLQFPNYSSELNVNALELDDSALYLCASRTGTGSHEQYFGPGTRLTVT.